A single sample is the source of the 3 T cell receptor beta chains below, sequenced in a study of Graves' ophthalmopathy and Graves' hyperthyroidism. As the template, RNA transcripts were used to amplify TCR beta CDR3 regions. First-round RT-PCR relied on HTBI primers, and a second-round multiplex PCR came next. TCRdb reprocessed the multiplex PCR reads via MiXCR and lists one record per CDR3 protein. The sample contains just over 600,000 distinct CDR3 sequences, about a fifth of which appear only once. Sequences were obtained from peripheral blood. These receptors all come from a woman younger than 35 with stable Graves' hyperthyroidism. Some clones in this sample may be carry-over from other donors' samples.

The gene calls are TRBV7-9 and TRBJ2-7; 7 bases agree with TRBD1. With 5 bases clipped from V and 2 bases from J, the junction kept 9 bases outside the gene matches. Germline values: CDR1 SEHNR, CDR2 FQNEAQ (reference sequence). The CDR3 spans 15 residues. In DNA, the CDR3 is TGTGCCAGCAGCCCTAGAGGGGGCGCCCCCTACGAGCAGTACTTC. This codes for CASSPRGGAPYEQYF.

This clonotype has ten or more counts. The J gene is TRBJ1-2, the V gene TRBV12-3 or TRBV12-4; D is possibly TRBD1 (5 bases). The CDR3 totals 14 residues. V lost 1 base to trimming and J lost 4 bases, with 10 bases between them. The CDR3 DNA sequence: TGTGCCAGCAGTTTAGGGGGCGGGGGCTATGGCTACACCTTC. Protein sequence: CASSLGGGGYGYTF.

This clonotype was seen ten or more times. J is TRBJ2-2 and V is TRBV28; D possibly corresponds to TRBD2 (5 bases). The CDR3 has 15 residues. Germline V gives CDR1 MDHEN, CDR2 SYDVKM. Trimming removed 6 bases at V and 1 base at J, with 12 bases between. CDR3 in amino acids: CASRATRENTGELFF. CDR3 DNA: TGTGCCAGCAGAGCAACCCGGGAGAACACCGGGGAGCTGTTTTTT.